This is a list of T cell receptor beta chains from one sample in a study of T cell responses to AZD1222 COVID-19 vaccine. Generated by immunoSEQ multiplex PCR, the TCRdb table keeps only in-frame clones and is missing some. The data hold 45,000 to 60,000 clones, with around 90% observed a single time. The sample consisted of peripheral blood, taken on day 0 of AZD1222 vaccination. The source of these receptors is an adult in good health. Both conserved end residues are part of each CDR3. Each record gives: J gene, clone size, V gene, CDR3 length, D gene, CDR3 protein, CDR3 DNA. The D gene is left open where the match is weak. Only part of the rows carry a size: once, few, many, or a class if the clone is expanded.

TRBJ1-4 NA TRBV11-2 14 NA CASSPSRTAPGLFF TGTGCCAGCAGCCCCTCTCGGACAGCGCCGGGTCTGTTTTTT
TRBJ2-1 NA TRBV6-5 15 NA CASSFEQGLNNEQFF TGTGCCAGCTCTTTCGAGCAGGGTTTGAACAATGAGCAGTTCTTC
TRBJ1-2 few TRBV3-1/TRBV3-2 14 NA CASSPSEGAGGYTF TGTGCCAGCAGCCCCTCTGAAGGGGCGGGTGGCTACACCTTC
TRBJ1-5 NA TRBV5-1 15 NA CASSLGTQSNQPQHF TGCGCCAGCAGCTTGGGTACACAGAGCAATCAGCCCCAGCATTTT
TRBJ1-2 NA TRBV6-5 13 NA CASSDPRGNGYTF TGTGCCAGCAGCGACCCACGGGGGAATGGCTACACCTTC
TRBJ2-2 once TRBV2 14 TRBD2 CASKREADGGELFF TGTGCCAGCAAGCGGGAGGCGGACGGGGGGGAGCTGTTTTTT
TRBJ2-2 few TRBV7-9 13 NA CASRPILTGELFF TGTGCCAGCAGACCTATTTTGACCGGGGAGCTGTTTTTT
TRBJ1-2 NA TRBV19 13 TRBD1 CASSIPGGQFYTF TGTGCCAGTAGTATCCCAGGGGGCCAATTCTACACCTTC
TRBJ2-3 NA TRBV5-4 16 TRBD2 CASSPGGLAGTDTQYF TGTGCCAGCAGCCCGGGAGGACTAGCGGGCACAGATACGCAGTATTTT
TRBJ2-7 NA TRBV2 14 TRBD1 CASRAGTGTYEQYF TGTGCCAGCAGGGCGGGGACAGGGACCTACGAGCAGTACTTC
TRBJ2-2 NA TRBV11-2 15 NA CASSLGTKNTGELFF TGTGCCAGCAGCTTAGGGACGAAGAACACCGGGGAGCTGTTTTTT
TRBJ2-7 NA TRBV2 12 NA CASSPTPIEQYF TGTGCCAGCAGTCCAACTCCAATCGAGCAGTACTTC